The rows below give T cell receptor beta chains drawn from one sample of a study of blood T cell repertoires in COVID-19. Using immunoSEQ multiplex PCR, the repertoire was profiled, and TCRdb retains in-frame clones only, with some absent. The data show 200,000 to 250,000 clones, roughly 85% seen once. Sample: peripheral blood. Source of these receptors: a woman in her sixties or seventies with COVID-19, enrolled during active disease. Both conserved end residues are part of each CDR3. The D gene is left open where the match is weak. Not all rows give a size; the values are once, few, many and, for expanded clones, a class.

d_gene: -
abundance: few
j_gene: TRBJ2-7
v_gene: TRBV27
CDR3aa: CASRAGGRYEQYF
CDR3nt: TGTGCCAGCAGAGCCGGGGGACGCTACGAGCAGTACTTC

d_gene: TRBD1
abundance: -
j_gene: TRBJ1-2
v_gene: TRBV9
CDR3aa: CASSLGQGAYGYTF
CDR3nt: TGTGCCAGCAGCCTGGGACAGGGGGCCTATGGCTACACCTTC

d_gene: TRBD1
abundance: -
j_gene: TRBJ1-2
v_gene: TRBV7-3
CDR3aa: CASSLSNRGDGYTF
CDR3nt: TGTGCCAGCAGCTTGTCTAACAGGGGCGATGGCTACACCTTC

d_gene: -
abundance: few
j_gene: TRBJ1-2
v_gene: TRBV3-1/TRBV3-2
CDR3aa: CASTGRFNYGYTF
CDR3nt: TGTGCCAGCACAGGGCGTTTTAACTATGGCTACACCTTC

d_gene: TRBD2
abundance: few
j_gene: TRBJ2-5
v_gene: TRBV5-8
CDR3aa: CASSLGGSSGGAMETQYF
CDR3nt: TGTGCCAGCAGCTTGGGAGGCTCTAGCGGGGGGGCCATGGAGACCCAGTACTTC

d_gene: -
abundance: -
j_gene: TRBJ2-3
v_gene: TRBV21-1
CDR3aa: CASSKGVSSGTWSTDTQYF
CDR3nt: TGTGCCAGCAGCAAAGGCGTGTCTAGCGGGACCTGGAGCACAGATACGCAGTATTTT

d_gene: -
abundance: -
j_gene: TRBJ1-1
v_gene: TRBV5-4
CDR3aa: CASSTIGANTEAFF
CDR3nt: TGTGCCAGCAGCACAATTGGGGCGAACACTGAAGCTTTCTTT

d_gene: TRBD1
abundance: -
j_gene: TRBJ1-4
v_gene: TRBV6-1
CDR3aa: CASSEWDRGTNEKLFF
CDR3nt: TGTGCCAGCAGTGAATGGGACAGGGGAACGAATGAAAAACTGTTTTTT

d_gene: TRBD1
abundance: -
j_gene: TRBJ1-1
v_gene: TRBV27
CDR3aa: CASSLGDRNTEAFF
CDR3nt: TGTGCCAGCAGTCTTGGGGACAGAAACACTGAAGCTTTCTTT

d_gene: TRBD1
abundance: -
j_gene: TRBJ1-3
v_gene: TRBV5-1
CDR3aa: CASSSDRAGNTIYF
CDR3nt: TGCGCCAGCAGCTCTGACAGGGCTGGAAACACCATATATTTT

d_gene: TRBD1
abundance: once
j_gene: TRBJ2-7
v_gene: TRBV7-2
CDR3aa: CASSLGWDRVVHEQYF
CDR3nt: TGTGCCAGCAGCTTAGGCTGGGACAGGGTCGTCCACGAGCAGTACTTC

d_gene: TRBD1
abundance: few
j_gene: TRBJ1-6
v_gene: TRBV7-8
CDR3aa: CASRRDRGDSPLHF
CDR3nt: TGTGCCAGCAGACGGGACAGGGGGGATTCACCCCTCCACTTT

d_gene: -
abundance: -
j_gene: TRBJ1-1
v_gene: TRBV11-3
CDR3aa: CASSPQGEGEAFF
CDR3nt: TGTGCCAGCAGCCCCCAGGGTGAAGGTGAAGCTTTCTTT

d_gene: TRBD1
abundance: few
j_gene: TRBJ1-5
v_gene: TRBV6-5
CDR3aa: CASSLQGSQPQHF
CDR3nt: TGTGCCAGCAGTCTACAGGGGTCTCAGCCCCAGCATTTT